The next 11 T cell receptor beta chains were all read from a single sample in a study of T-cell memory formation after mild COVID-19 (dated by TCRdb to about 2021). Library construction relied on 5' RACE. The data were produced on an Illumina NovaSeq 6000. Starting from the raw public reads, TCRdb applied fastp trimming at Q25, assembled clones with MiXCR and retained in-frame beta chains. Records with the same CDR3 protein are collapsed into one entry carrying the most frequent genes and DNA. Recorded for this sample are 400,000 to 500,000 distinct CDR3 sequences; roughly 20% of them occurred a single time. Together, the top ten hold around 8.4% of the sample. Sequenced input: PBMCs or a T cell subset sorted from them (not recorded which). Receptor source: an adult woman who had mild COVID-19 (a few samples of this study predate the infection). The sample titles of this study are shuffled in the database, so cell type and time point are left out; the donor was told from shared clones.

This clonotype appeared a few times. The rearrangement uses TRBV15 and TRBJ2-1; D may be TRBD2 (6 bases). Germline CDR1 LNHNV, CDR2 YYDKDF (reference sequence). V was clipped by 0 bases and J by 3 bases, with 12 bases between them. This CDR3 is 16 amino acids long. The CDR3 reads CATSRDMAGIYNEQFF. The CDR3 region has the DNA TGTGCCACCAGCAGAGATATGGCGGGAATCTACAATGAGCAGTTCTTC.

With respect to this clonotype: This may stem from a read error, because a much larger clone lies one nucleotide away. The J gene is TRBJ1-5, the V gene TRBV12-3 or TRBV12-4; tentative D call: TRBD1 (6 bases). This CDR3 has 14 residues. The V end lost 3 bases, the J end lost 2 bases, and 8 bases lay between the germline ends. DNA of the CDR3: TGTGCCAGCAGTTTTGAGGGGGGCAATCAGCCCCAGCATTTT. It encodes CASSFEGGNQPQHF.

This clonotype was recorded a few times. This rearrangement joins TRBV4-1 to TRBJ2-5, with 9 bases identical to TRBD2. Germline assignment: CDR1 MGHRA and CDR2 YSYEKL. Trimming cost V 3 bases and J 5 bases; bases outside gene matches: 4. The CDR3 runs 14 residues. In nucleotides, the CDR3 is TGCGCCAGCAGCCAGCTAGCGGGGCCGGAGACCCAGTACTTC. This gives the protein CASSQLAGPETQYF.

V usage is TRBV6-2 or TRBV6-3 and J usage is TRBJ1-1; 7 positions match TRBD1. The CDR3 sequence is 14 residues long. Trimming removed 2 bases from V and 4 bases from J; junction bases left unmatched: 4. Germline V gene lookup returns CDR1 MNHEY and CDR2 SVGEGT. CDR3 nucleotide sequence: TGTGCCAGCAGTTACGGGACAGTCGTCACTGAAGCTTTCTTT. Its translation: CASSYGTVVTEAFF.

This chain connects TRBV4-3 to TRBJ2-7; D uncertain. This CDR3 is built from 14 residues. Trimming cost V 1 base and J 0 bases, with 7 bases left between them. The V gene's germline CDR1 is LGHNA and CDR2 YSLEER. This chain's CDR3 is CASSQAADSYEQYF. In DNA form, the CDR3 reads TGCGCCAGCAGCCAAGCCGCGGACTCCTACGAGCAGTACTTC.

The J gene is TRBJ1-2, the V gene TRBV7-9, with 7 bases identical to TRBD1. Germline CDR1 is SEHNR and CDR2 is FQNEAQ (reference sequence). Trimming cost V 4 bases and J 7 bases; bases outside gene matches: 12. The CDR3 spans 15 residues. Here the CDR3 reads CASSSPTTGISGYTF. The CDR3 coding sequence is TGTGCCAGCAGCTCCCCGACGACAGGGATCAGTGGCTACACCTTC.

V is TRBV24-1 and J is TRBJ2-1, with D possibly matching TRBD1 (6 bases). V was clipped by 6 bases and J by 6 bases, with 11 bases between them. Per germline, CDR1 KGHDR and CDR2 SFDVKD. There are 13 residues in the CDR3. The CDR3 protein is CATSSGQSNEQFF. The CDR3 region has the DNA TGTGCCACCAGTTCAGGACAGTCCAATGAGCAGTTCTTC.

The CDR3 DNA follows: TGCAGTGCTAGACCTAGCGGGGACCCCTACGAGCAGTACTTC. Translation gives CSARPSGDPYEQYF. This chain connects TRBV20-1 to TRBJ2-7; TRBD2 agrees at 9 bases. CDR1 and CDR2 (germline): DFQATT, SNEGSKA (reference sequence). The CDR3 length is 14 residues. The junction had 4 bases not matched to a gene; V was cut back by 2 bases and J by 2 bases.

This clonotype was recorded a few times. The chain employs TRBV29-1 and TRBJ2-7; no reliable D call. The V end was cut by 4 bases, the J end by 2 bases, with 12 bases between. Germline CDR1 reads SQVTM; CDR2 reads ANQGSEA. The CDR3 loop spans 13 amino acids. CDR3 loop: CSVVGFTTYEQYF. As DNA, the CDR3 is TGCAGCGTTGTAGGATTCACGACCTACGAGCAGTACTTC.

The rearrangement uses TRBV9 and TRBJ2-3; D is ambiguous. Trimming removed 0 bases from V and 1 base from J, with 6 bases in between. The CDR3 has 14 residues. Germline assignment: CDR1 SGDLS and CDR2 YYNGEE. The CDR3 region is CASSVVGGTDTQYF. CDR3 DNA: TGTGCCAGCAGCGTAGTCGGCGGCACAGATACGCAGTATTTT.

In this sample, this clonotype turned up a few times. CDR3 DNA sequence: TGCAGTGGTACCGGGACTAGCGGGACCTATGAGCAGTTCTTC. As protein: CSGTGTSGTYEQFF. The gene calls are TRBV20-1 and TRBJ2-1; 13 bases match TRBD2. The V segment lost 7 bases and the J segment 8 bases; nucleotides outside the gene matches: 8. Germline V gene sequence: CDR1 DFQATT, CDR2 SNEGSKA (reference sequence). This CDR3 spans 14 amino acids.